The 31 T cell receptor beta chains listed next were all sequenced from one sample in a study of blood T cell repertoires in COVID-19. Using immunoSEQ multiplex PCR, the repertoire was profiled, and TCRdb retains in-frame clones only, with some absent. The sample has over 200,000 clones, about 88% seen once. Sample: peripheral blood. All receptors come from a woman aged 40 to 50 with acute or convalescent COVID-19.

The rearrangement links TRBV11-2 to TRBJ2-7; the D gene is possibly TRBD2 (5 bases). Trimming left V 0 bases short and J 2 bases short, with 8 bases between. The CDR3 consists of 14 residues. CDR1 is SGHAT and CDR2 is FQNNGV in the germline V gene. In DNA, the CDR3 is TGTGCCAGCAGCTTAGATGGAGGAGCCTACGAGCAGTACGTC. This sequence encodes CASSLDGGAYEQYV.

J is TRBJ1-5 and V is TRBV27, with 10 positions matching TRBD1. Germline CDR1 and CDR2: MNHEY and SMNVEV (reference sequence). The CDR3 extends over 15 amino acids. J lost 6 bases, V lost 5 bases, and 7 bases had no gene match. The CDR3 nucleotides read TGTGCCAGCAGTGGGGGGACAGGGGTTACTCAGCCCCAGCATTTT. Translated: CASSGGTGVTQPQHF.

The chain is built from TRBV4-1 and TRBJ1-1; D is unclear. CDR3 length: 14 residues. V was shortened by 4 bases and J by 0 bases, with 9 bases between the two germline ends. Germline V gene data show CDR1 as MGHRA and CDR2 as YSYEKL. The CDR3 nucleotides are TGCGCCAGCAGCCCCTCACCAGTGAACACTGAAGCTTTCTTT. Translated: CASSPSPVNTEAFF.

V usage is TRBV12-3 or TRBV12-4 and J usage is TRBJ1-3, with TRBD1 identical over 8 bases. The length of the CDR3 is 13 residues. The ends lost 6 bases at V and 7 bases at J; junction bases unmatched: 5. The CDR3 nucleotides read TGTGCCAGCAGAGGGGGACAGGCGAACACCATATATTTT. Translating gives CASRGGQANTIYF.

V usage is TRBV24-1 and J usage is TRBJ2-5; tentatively, D is TRBD2 (5 bases). CDR3 length equals 15 residues. V was clipped by 2 bases and J by 4 bases, with 13 bases between them. Germline CDR1 is KGHDR and CDR2 is SFDVKD. The CDR3 nucleotides are TGTGCCACCAGTGATTCCGAGCGGCCGACAGAGACCCAGTACTTC. Amino acid sequence: CATSDSERPTETQYF.

The chain uses TRBV7-2 and TRBJ1-2, with D possibly matching TRBD1 (5 bases). The CDR3 is 15 residues long. Looked up from germline, CDR1 is SGHTA and CDR2 is FQGNSA. Trimming shortened V by 2 bases and J by 4 bases, and 14 bases separated the two germline ends. The CDR3 nucleotides read TGTGCCAGCAGCTTATCCCAGGGATCCTTCTATGGCTACACCTTC. It is translated as CASSLSQGSFYGYTF.

The CDR3 DNA reads TGCGCCAGCAGCCAAGATCAGACAGGGGAGGATGAAAAACTGTTTTTT. The encoded protein is CASSQDQTGEDEKLFF. The V and J genes are TRBV4-1 and TRBJ1-4, with 8 nucleotides matching TRBD1. Germline CDR1 and CDR2: MGHRA and YSYEKL. There are 16 residues in the CDR3. Trimming cost V 0 bases and J 6 bases; bases outside gene matches: 6.

V and J are TRBV6-5 and TRBJ1-6; 7 nucleotides align to TRBD1. This CDR3 is built from 14 residues. The V gene end was trimmed by 9 bases and the J gene end by 8 bases; junction bases not matched to a gene: 10. Germline lookup yields CDR1 MNHEY and CDR2 SVGAGI. In nucleotides, the CDR3 is TGTGCCAGGAGGAGAAGACAGGGAGATTCACCCCTCCACTTT. It encodes CARRRRQGDSPLHF.

This chain uses TRBV10-3 with TRBJ1-2; TRBD1 aligns across 7 bases. CDR1 ENHRY and CDR2 SYGVKD come from the germline V gene. CDR3 length: 13 residues. V lost 5 bases and J lost 2; bases outside the gene matches: 2. The CDR3 sequence: CAISSQGNYGYTF. The CDR3 bases are TGTGCCATCAGTTCACAGGGGAACTATGGCTACACCTTC.

The chain links TRBV12-3 or TRBV12-4 to TRBJ1-2; tentatively, D is TRBD1 (5 bases). V lost 4 bases and J 3 bases, leaving 6 bases between the germline ends. This CDR3 is built from 12 residues. The CDR3 loop reads CASSSQDYGYTF. CDR3 DNA sequence: TGTGCCAGCAGTTCACAGGACTATGGCTACACCTTC.

The V gene is TRBV11-2, the J gene TRBJ2-5, with D maybe TRBD2 (5 bases). The CDR3 sequence is 15 residues long. V gave up 5 bases and J gave up 4 bases, with 17 bases separating them. Germline CDR1 is SGHAT and CDR2 is FQNNGV. The CDR3 DNA reads as TGTGCCAGCAGCCTTGGACTCGGGCGGGCAGAGACCCAGTACTTC. Protein product: CASSLGLGRAETQYF.

The J gene is TRBJ1-5, the V gene TRBV7-6; possibly TRBD1 for D (5 bases). CDR1 is SGHVS and CDR2 is FNYEAQ in the germline V gene. This CDR3 is built from 17 residues. Trimming took off 0 bases at V and 2 bases at J, with 14 bases between the two ends. CDR3 in DNA: TGTGCCAGCAGCTTAGCCCCCGGGGGACGGGGCAATCAGCCCCAGCATTTT. Residues: CASSLAPGGRGNQPQHF.

The chain recombines TRBV5-1 with TRBJ2-5; 10 bases align to TRBD1. The CDR3 runs to 16 residues. Unmatched junction bases numbered 14, after V lost 7 bases and J lost 5 bases. The germline V gene encodes CDR1 SGHRS and CDR2 YFSETQ. The CDR3 nucleotides read TGCGCCAGCGGAACCTCCGGGACAGGGGCTAGGGAGACCCAGTACTTC. Protein sequence: CASGTSGTGARETQYF.

This clone is a singleton in its sample. The chain has TRBV7-9 and TRBJ1-1; D is unresolved. CDR1 is SEHNR, CDR2 FQNEAQ, per germline (reference sequence). V was cut by 5 bases and J by 8 bases, with 9 bases left in between. This CDR3 has 11 residues. The CDR3 DNA follows: TGTGCCAGCAGCCTAGGAGGGGAAGCTTTCTTT. Amino acid sequence: CASSLGGEAFF.

The chain is built from TRBV29-1 and TRBJ2-2; no firm D call. V dropped 5 bases and J dropped 4 bases, with 5 bases sitting between them. Germline V gene data show CDR1 as SQVTM and CDR2 as ANQGSEA. The CDR3 runs to 11 residues. This CDR3 reads CSVLSTGELFF. The CDR3 nucleotides read TGCAGCGTTCTCAGCACCGGGGAGCTGTTTTTT.

This clone was detected only once. Other DNA sequences in this specimen translate into the identical CDR3. The chain joins TRBV2 to TRBJ1-1; a possible D gene is TRBD1 (6 bases). CDR1 SNHLY and CDR2 FYNNEI come from the germline V gene. The CDR3 runs 13 residues. Trimming shortened V by 3 bases and J by 5 bases, and 10 bases separated the two germline ends. The CDR3 spells CASSEGRGTEAFF. The DNA for the CDR3 is TGTGCCAGCAGTGAGGGGAGGGGGACTGAAGCTTTCTTT.

V gene TRBV10-3 combines with J gene TRBJ1-2; TRBD1 might be the D (6 bases). V lost 8 bases to trimming and J lost 6 bases, with 13 bases between them. CDR1 and CDR2 from the germline V gene are ENHRY and SYGVKD. The CDR3 loop spans 12 amino acids. CDR3 in amino acids: CAISGRGHGYTF. CDR3 coding DNA: TGTGCCATCTCAGGCAGGGGCCATGGCTACACCTTC.

V and J are TRBV24-1 and TRBJ2-3, with 13 bases that match TRBD2. CDR1 and CDR2 (germline): KGHDR, SFDVKD. The trim removed 4 bases at V and 6 bases at J, leaving 6 bases unmatched. The CDR3 contains 16 residues. The CDR3, as DNA: TGTGCCACCAGTGACCGGACTAGCGGGGGAGGGGATACGCAGTATTTT. It specifies CATSDRTSGGGDTQYF.

The chain couples TRBV19 to TRBJ1-4; 8 nucleotides align to TRBD1. After removal of 4 bases from V and 8 bases from J, the junction contained 9 bases not matched to a gene. Looked up from germline, CDR1 is LNHDA and CDR2 is SQIVND (reference sequence). The CDR3 is 15 residues long. CDR3 coding DNA: TGTGCCAGTAGTACCGGAGGGGACAGGAACGAAAAACTGTTTTTT. It yields the protein CASSTGGDRNEKLFF.

V and J are TRBV27 and TRBJ1-1; D gene ambiguous. Trimming removed 4 bases from V and 4 bases from J, with 13 bases in between. This CDR3 comprises 14 residues. CDR1 is MNHEY and CDR2 is SMNVEV in the germline V gene (reference sequence). In DNA, the CDR3 is TGTGCCAGCAGTTCACCTTCTGAGGGCACTGAAGCTTTCTTT. Its protein is CASSSPSEGTEAFF.

V and J are TRBV19 and TRBJ1-2; tentatively, D is TRBD1 (5 bases). From germline, CDR1 is LNHDA and CDR2 SQIVND (reference sequence). V gave up 6 bases and J gave up 8 bases, with 16 bases separating them. The CDR3 extends over 13 amino acids. DNA of the CDR3: TGTGCCAGTAGCCCAATAGGGGCGGGAGGCTACACCTTC. Translating it yields CASSPIGAGGYTF.

The V and J genes are TRBV7-2 and TRBJ2-2; TRBD2 aligns across 7 bases. Germline V gene sequence: CDR1 SGHTA, CDR2 FQGNSA. The V segment lost 5 bases and the J segment 0 bases; nucleotides outside the gene matches: 3. This CDR3 has 15 residues. The CDR3 sequence: CASSLGGANTGELFF. The CDR3 DNA follows: TGTGCCAGCAGCCTGGGGGGGGCGAACACCGGGGAGCTGTTTTTT.

V gene TRBV3-1 (or the pseudogene TRBV3-2) combines with J gene TRBJ1-2, with TRBD1 matching 9 bases. The CDR3 runs 18 residues. CDR1 and CDR2 from the germline V gene are LGHDT and YNNKEL (reference sequence). J was trimmed by 5 bases and V by 3 bases; bases with no gene match: 16. This chain's CDR3 is CASSHSSKDRGGYYGYTF. CDR3 nucleotide sequence: TGTGCCAGCAGCCACTCAAGTAAAGACAGGGGGGGATATTATGGCTACACCTTC.

V usage is TRBV15 and J usage is TRBJ1-2, with TRBD1 matching 7 bases. Germline values: CDR1 LNHNV, CDR2 YYDKDF (reference sequence). This CDR3 comprises 14 residues. The junction had 9 bases not matched to a gene; V was cut back by 3 bases and J by 8 bases. DNA for the CDR3: TGTGCCACCAGCAGGGGTACAGGGGCAACCGGCTACACCTTC. This translates into CATSRGTGATGYTF.

The chain combines TRBV9 with TRBJ1-4; 7 bases match TRBD1. V lost 3 bases to trimming and J lost 11 bases; unmatched junction nucleotides: 4. CDR3 length: 12 residues. The germline gives CDR1 SGDLS, CDR2 YYNGEE. CDR3 sequence reads: CASSGPGGKLFF. Written as DNA, the CDR3 is TGTGCCAGCAGCGGACCAGGGGGGAAACTGTTTTTT.

This chain connects TRBV9 to TRBJ2-2, with 8 bases that match TRBD2. Trimming took 4 bases from V and 4 from J; bases not matched to a gene: 3. CDR3 length: 14 residues. The germline gives CDR1 SGDLS, CDR2 YYNGEE. The CDR3 DNA reads as TGTGCCAGCAGCACCGGGGGGGGCACCGGGGAGCTGTTTTTT. It codes for CASSTGGGTGELFF.

The rearrangement uses TRBV5-6 and TRBJ2-7; D is ambiguous. The CDR3 sequence is 12 residues long. The V end was cut by 4 bases, the J end by 6 bases, with 11 bases between. Germline V gene data show CDR1 as SGHDT and CDR2 as YYEEEE. CDR3 protein: CASSLAPGEQYV. The CDR3 bases are TGTGCCAGCAGCCTGGCCCCGGGCGAGCAGTACGTC.

The chain couples TRBV24-1 to TRBJ2-1; maybe TRBD2 (6 bases). This CDR3 has 17 residues. Per the germline V gene, CDR1 is KGHDR and CDR2 is SFDVKD. V lost 0 bases and J 4 bases, leaving 15 bases between the germline ends. The CDR3 loop reads CATSDLGSSGEYNEQFF. The CDR3 DNA sequence: TGTGCCACCAGTGATTTGGGCTCATCGGGGGAGTACAATGAGCAGTTCTTC.

The chain couples TRBV6-6 to TRBJ1-4; 9 bases line up with TRBD1. The CDR3 loop spans 14 amino acids. The germline V gene encodes CDR1 MNHNY and CDR2 SVGAGI (reference sequence). V shed 8 bases, J shed 2 bases, and the junction held 3 bases outside the gene matches. CDR3 sequence reads: CASLGQGTNEKLFF. CDR3 coding DNA: TGTGCCAGCCTAGGACAGGGGACTAATGAAAAACTGTTTTTT.

This rearrangement joins TRBV29-1 to TRBJ1-2, with TRBD1 matching over 7 bases. CDR1 is SQVTM and CDR2 is ANQGSEA in the germline V gene. The length of the CDR3 is 15 residues. V was clipped by 6 bases and J by 5 bases; unmatched bases: 15. CDR3 loop: CSVSDRAGARYGYTF. In nucleotides, the CDR3 is TGCAGCGTCAGCGACAGGGCCGGGGCTCGTTATGGCTACACCTTC.

This sequence joins TRBV13 and TRBJ2-3; 7 bases are shared with TRBD2. With 4 bases clipped from V and 0 bases from J, the junction kept 4 bases outside the gene matches. The CDR3 is 15 amino acids. The germline CDR1 and CDR2 sequences are PRHDT and FYEKMQ (reference sequence). The CDR3 sequence is CASSSRGESTDTQYF. CDR3 bases: TGTGCCAGCAGCTCCCGGGGGGAGAGCACAGATACGCAGTATTTT.